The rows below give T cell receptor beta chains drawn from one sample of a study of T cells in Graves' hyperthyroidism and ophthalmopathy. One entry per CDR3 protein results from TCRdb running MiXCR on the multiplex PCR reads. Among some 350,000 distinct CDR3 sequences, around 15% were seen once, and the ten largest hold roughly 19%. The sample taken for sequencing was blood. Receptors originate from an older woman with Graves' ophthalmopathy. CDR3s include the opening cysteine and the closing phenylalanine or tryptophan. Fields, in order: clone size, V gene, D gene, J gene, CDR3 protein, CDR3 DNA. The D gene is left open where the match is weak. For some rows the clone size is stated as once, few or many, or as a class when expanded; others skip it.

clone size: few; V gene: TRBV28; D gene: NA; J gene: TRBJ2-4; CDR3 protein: CASLARDIQYF; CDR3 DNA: TGTGCCAGCTTGGCGAGGGACATTCAGTACTTC
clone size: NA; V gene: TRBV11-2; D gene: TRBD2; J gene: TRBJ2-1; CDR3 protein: CASSLDPGGRANEQFF; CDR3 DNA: TGTGCCAGCAGCTTAGATCCTGGCGGGAGGGCTAATGAGCAGTTCTTC
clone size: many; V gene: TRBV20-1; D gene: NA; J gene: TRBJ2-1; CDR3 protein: CSATSNEQFF; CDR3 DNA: TGCAGTGCTACCTCCAATGAGCAGTTCTTC
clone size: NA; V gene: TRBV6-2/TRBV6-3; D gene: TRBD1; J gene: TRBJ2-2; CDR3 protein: CASSFPGTGWRELFF; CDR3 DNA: TGTGCCAGCAGTTTCCCCGGGACAGGGTGGAGGGAGCTGTTTTTT
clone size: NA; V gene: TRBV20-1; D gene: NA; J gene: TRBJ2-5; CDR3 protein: CSAPLVAVETQYF; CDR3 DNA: TGCAGTGCCCCCTTGGTAGCGGTAGAGACCCAGTACTTC
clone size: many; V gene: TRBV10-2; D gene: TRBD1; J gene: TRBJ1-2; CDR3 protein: CASSESPGQGAGYTF; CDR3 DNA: TGCGCCAGCAGTGAGTCGCCGGGACAGGGGGCTGGCTACACCTTC
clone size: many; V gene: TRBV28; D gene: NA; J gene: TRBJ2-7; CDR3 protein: CASSLSGTYYEQYF; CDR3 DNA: TGTGCCAGCAGTTTATCCGGGACCTACTACGAGCAGTACTTC
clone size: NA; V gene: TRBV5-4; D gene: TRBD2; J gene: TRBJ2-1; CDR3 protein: CASSLARLAGLNEQFF; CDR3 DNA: TGTGCCAGCAGCTTGGCCAGGCTAGCGGGACTCAATGAGCAGTTCTTC
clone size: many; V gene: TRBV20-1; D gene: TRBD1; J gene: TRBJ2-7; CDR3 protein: CSAPLPGQGYEQYF; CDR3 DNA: TGCAGTGCACCCCTTCCGGGACAGGGCTACGAGCAGTACTTC
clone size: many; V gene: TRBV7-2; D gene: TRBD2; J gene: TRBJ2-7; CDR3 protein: CASSLGGSGGIYEQYF; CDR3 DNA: TGTGCCAGCAGCTTAGGGGGTTCGGGAGGGATCTACGAGCAGTACTTC
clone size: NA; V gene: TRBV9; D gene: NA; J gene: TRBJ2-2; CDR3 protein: CASENRAGELFF; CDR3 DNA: TGTGCCAGCGAGAATAGAGCCGGGGAGCTGTTTTTT
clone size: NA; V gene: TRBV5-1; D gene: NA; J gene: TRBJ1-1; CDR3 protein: CASAGGSHTEAFF; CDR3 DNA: TGTGCCAGCGCCGGGGGGAGCCACACTGAAGCTTTCTTT
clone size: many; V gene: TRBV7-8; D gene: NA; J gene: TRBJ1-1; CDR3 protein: CASSPNEAPGAFF; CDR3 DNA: TGTGCCAGCAGCCCCAATGAGGCCCCGGGAGCTTTCTTT
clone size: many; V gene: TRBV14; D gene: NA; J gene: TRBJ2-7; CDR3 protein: CASSPTGSRGYEQYF; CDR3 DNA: TGTGCCAGCAGCCCGACAGGTTCCCGCGGCTACGAGCAGTACTTC
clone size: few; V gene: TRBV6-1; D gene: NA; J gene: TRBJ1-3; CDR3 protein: CASSEWGRGNTIYF; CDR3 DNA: TGTGCCAGCAGTGAATGGGGACGTGGAAACACCATATATTTT
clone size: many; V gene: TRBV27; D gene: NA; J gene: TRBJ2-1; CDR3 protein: CASSPPGPRGFNNEQFF; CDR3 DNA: TGTGCCAGCAGTCCCCCCGGCCCGAGGGGGTTTAACAATGAGCAGTTCTTC
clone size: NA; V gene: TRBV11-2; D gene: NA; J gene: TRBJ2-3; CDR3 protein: CASSLNTGLPTDTQYF; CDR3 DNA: TGTGCCAGCAGCTTAAATACGGGCTTGCCCACAGATACGCAGTATTTT
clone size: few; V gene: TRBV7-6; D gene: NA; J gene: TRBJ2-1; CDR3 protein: CASSARDALGFYNEQFF; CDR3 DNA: TGTGCCAGCAGCGCCCGGGACGCCCTCGGGTTTTACAATGAGCAGTTCTTC
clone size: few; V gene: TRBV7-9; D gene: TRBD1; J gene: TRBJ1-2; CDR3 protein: CASSSPTGTLYTF; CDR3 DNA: TGTGCCAGCAGCTCCCCGACAGGGACCCTCTACACCTTC
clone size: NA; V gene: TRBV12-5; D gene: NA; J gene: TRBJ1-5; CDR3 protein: CASGLGNYSNQPQHF; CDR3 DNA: TGTGCTAGTGGTTTGGGAAACTATAGCAATCAGCCCCAGCATTTT
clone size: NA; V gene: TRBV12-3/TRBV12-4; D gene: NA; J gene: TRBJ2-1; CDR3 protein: CATCDRGRNEQFF; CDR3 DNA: TGTGCCACCTGCGATAGGGGTCGGAATGAGCAGTTCTTC
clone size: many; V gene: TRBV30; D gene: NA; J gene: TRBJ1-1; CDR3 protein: CAWSAGTTTEAFF; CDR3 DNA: TGTGCCTGGAGTGCCGGGACCACGACCGAAGCTTTCTTT
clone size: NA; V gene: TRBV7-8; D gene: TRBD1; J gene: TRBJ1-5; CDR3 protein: CASSPREGQPQRF; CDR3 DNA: TGTGCCAGCAGCCCCAGGGAGGGACAGCCCCAGCGTTTT
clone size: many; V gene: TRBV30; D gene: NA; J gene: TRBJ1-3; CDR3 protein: CAWTGDSGNTIYF; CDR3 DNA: TGTGCCTGGACGGGGGACTCTGGAAACACCATATATTTT
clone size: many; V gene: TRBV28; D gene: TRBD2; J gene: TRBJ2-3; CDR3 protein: CASSFREGRTDTQYF; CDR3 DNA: TGTGCCAGCAGTTTTCGGGAGGGCCGCACAGATACGCAGTATTTT
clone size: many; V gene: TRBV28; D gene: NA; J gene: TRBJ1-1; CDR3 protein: CASSPTGYPEAFF; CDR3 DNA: TGTGCCAGCAGCCCCACAGGCTACCCCGAAGCTTTCTTT
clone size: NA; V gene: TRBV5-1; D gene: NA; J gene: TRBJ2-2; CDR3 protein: CASSFPGTGGTGELFF; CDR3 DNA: TGCGCCAGCAGCTTCCCCGGGACTGGGGGCACCGGGGAGCTGTTTTTT
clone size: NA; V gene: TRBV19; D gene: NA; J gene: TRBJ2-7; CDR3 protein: CASSPSTDRGSYEQYF; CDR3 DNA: TGTGCCAGTAGTCCTTCCACAGATCGGGGCTCCTACGAGCAGTACTTC
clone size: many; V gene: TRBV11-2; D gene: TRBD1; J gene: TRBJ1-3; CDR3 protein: CASSDRVGNTIYF; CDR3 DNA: TGTGCCAGCAGCGACAGGGTTGGAAACACCATATATTTT
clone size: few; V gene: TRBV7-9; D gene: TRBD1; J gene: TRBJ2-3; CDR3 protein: CASSRQGSGPDTQYF; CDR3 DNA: TGTGCCAGCAGCCGACAGGGGAGTGGGCCAGATACGCAGTATTTT
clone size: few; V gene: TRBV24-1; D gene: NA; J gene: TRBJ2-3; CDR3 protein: CATSDTLASTDTQYF; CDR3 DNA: TGTGCCACCAGTGACACTCTAGCAAGCACAGATACGCAGTATTTT
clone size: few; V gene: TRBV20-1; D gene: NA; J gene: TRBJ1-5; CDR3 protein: CSATTGTLNQPQHF; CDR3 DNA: TGCAGTGCTACGACGGGAACCCTAAATCAGCCCCAGCATTTT
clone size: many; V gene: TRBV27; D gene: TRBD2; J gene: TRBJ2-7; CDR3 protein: CASTTTSSGRSYEQYF; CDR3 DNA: TGTGCCAGCACCACAACCTCCAGCGGGAGGTCTTACGAGCAGTACTTC
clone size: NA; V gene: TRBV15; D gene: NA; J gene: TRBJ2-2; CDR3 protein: CATSRAQRGTGELFF; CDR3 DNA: TGTGCCACCAGCAGAGCACAGAGAGGCACCGGGGAGCTGTTTTTT
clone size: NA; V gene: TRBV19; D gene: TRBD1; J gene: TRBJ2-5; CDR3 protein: CASSIGQGTETQYF; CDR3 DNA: TGTGCCAGTAGTATAGGACAGGGTACAGAGACCCAGTACTTC
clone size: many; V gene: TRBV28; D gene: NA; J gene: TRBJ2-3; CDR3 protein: CASSFSTPGSTDTQYF; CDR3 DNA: TGTGCCAGCAGTTTCTCAACCCCGGGCAGCACAGATACGCAGTATTTT
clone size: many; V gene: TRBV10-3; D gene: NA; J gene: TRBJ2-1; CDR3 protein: CAISERDSYNEQFF; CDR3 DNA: TGTGCCATCAGTGAGCGGGACTCCTACAATGAGCAGTTCTTC
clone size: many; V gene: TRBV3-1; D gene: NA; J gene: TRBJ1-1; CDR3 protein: CASSQESGWTEAFF; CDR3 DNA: TGTGCCAGCAGCCAAGAATCCGGTTGGACTGAAGCTTTCTTT